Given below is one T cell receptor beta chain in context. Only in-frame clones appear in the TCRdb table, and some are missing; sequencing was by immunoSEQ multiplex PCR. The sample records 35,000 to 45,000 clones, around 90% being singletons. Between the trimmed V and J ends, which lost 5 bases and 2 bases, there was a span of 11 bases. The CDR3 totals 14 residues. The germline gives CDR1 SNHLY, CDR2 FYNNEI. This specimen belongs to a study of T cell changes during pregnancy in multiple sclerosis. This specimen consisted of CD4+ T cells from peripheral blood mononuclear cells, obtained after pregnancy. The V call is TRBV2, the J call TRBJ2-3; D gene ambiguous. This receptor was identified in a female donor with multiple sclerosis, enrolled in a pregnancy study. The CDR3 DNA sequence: TGTGCCAGCAGTCTTATCCTCCCCACAGATACGCAGTATTTT. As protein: CASSLILPTDTQYF.